The 8 T cell receptor beta chains presented below share a single source sample, sequenced in a study of cytomegalovirus exposure and HLA in healthy donors. Both 60 Vbeta primers and 13 Jbeta primers went into the PCR. Sequencing was performed with immunoSEQ multiplex PCR; in TCRdb, only in-frame clones are kept and a portion is missing. The data contain about 160,000 clones, about four fifths of them singletons. Sequencing was done on a sample of PBMCs. These receptors came from a woman aged 45 to 65 in good health and CMV-seronegative.

As concerns this clone: Germline is not matched at one junction end, which may reflect a read error. The chain links TRBV11-2 to TRBJ2-1; D is unresolved. The CDR3 is 14 residues long. Germline V gives CDR1 SGHAT, CDR2 FQNNGV. CDR3 sequence: CASSFLTPRPSLIF. The CDR3, as DNA: TGTGCCAGCAGCTTTCTGACGCCCAGGCCGAGCTTGATCTTC.

The rearrangement joins TRBV7-8 to TRBJ2-7, with TRBD1 matching 8 bases. Germline assignment: CDR1 SGHVS and CDR2 FQNEAQ. CDR3 length: 14 residues. The V segment lost 3 bases and the J segment 6 bases; nucleotides outside the gene matches: 7. CDR3: CASSFRDRIREQYF. CDR3 sequence (DNA): TGTGCCAGCAGCTTCCGGGACAGGATTCGCGAGCAGTACTTC.

This chain links TRBV29-1 with TRBJ2-1, with TRBD1 as a possible D gene (5 bases). Germline V gene lookup returns CDR1 SQVTM and CDR2 ANQGSEA. The length of the CDR3 is 13 residues. The V end lost 3 bases, the J end lost 0 bases, and 6 bases lay between the germline ends. The CDR3 is CSVEGLSYNEQFF. In nucleotides, the CDR3 is TGCAGCGTTGAGGGGCTCTCCTACAATGAGCAGTTCTTC.

The rearrangement uses TRBV5-1 and TRBJ2-7, with 9 nucleotides matching TRBD1. The V and J ends lost 5 bases and 6 bases, in that order; junction bases with no gene match: 12. The CDR3 covers 15 residues. Germline CDR1 and CDR2: SGHRS and YFSETQ. Written as DNA, the CDR3 is TGCGCCAGCAGTCTGGAGGGGACAGGGAGGCTCGAGCAGTACTTC. This encodes CASSLEGTGRLEQYF.

CDR3 sequence (DNA): TGTGCCAGCAGCCCTCCGGGGGGCGTCACTGAAGCTTTCTTT. Protein product: CASSPPGGVTEAFF. The chain joins TRBV7-2 to TRBJ1-1; D might be TRBD1 (6 bases). The V end was cut by 5 bases, the J end by 4 bases, with 14 bases between. Looked up from germline, CDR1 is SGHTA and CDR2 is FQGNSA. CDR3 length: 14 residues.

The V call is TRBV7-2, the J call TRBJ2-7; D gene ambiguous. Germline V lookup: CDR1 SGHTA, CDR2 FQGNSA. Trimming cost V 4 bases and J 4 bases, with 20 bases left between them. This CDR3 has 16 amino acids. The CDR3 reads CASSYTAGIKFYEQYF. The CDR3 nucleotides are TGTGCCAGCAGCTACACAGCAGGCATCAAGTTTTACGAGCAGTACTTC.

The gene calls are TRBV27 and TRBJ2-7; 11 bases line up with TRBD1. The CDR3 covers 14 residues. Losses at the gene ends were 6 bases for V and 7 bases for J; bases not matched to a gene: 8. Germline-derived CDR1 and CDR2 are MNHEY and SMNVEV (reference sequence). CDR3: CASRGTGGLGEQYF. CDR3 bases: TGTGCCAGCAGGGGGACAGGGGGTTTAGGGGAGCAGTACTTC.

The gene calls are TRBV11-3 and TRBJ2-1, with TRBD2 matching over 9 bases. With V trimmed by 3 bases and J by 4 bases, 1 base remained unmatched. This CDR3 is built from 14 residues. Looked up from germline, CDR1 is SGHNT and CDR2 is YENEEA. CDR3 bases: TGTGCCAGCAGCTTGGGACTAGCTTACAATGAGCAGTTCTTC. Amino acids: CASSLGLAYNEQFF.